Following are 7 T cell receptor beta chains from one sample sequenced in a study of blood T cells in healthy people across ages. Through a sample-barcoded 5' primer and a J-beta primer mix, a second PCR was run for about 6 to 11 cycles. TCRdb ran MiXCR on the 5' RACE reads and lists one entry per CDR3 protein. The sample consists of approximately 690,000 distinct CDR3 sequences, 58% of them appearing once. Specimen: blood. The source of these receptors is a man in his 60s in good health.

The chain's CDR3 is CSARGYNEQFF. The CDR3 coding sequence is TGCAGTGCTAGGGGGTACAATGAGCAGTTCTTC. The chain links TRBV20-1 to TRBJ2-1; D gene unclear. The germline V gene has CDR1 DFQATT and CDR2 SNEGSKA (reference sequence). This CDR3 comprises 11 residues. The V end lost 3 bases, the J end lost 4 bases, and 4 bases lay between the germline ends.

In its sample, this clonotype was seen a few times. The V and J genes are TRBV29-1 and TRBJ1-1; TRBD1 might be the D (6 bases). With 6 bases removed from V and 4 bases from J, the gap between germline ends came to 15 bases. The CDR3 consists of 13 residues. Germline V gene sequence: CDR1 SQVTM, CDR2 ANQGSEA. CDR3 in amino acids: CSVRQETGTEAFF. For the CDR3, the DNA is TGCAGCGTCCGACAGGAGACGGGCACTGAAGCTTTCTTT.

The chain is built from TRBV20-1 and TRBJ1-2, with TRBD1 matching over 7 bases. From germline, CDR1 is DFQATT and CDR2 SNEGSKA (reference sequence). CDR3 length: 16 residues. V lost 6 bases to trimming and J lost 2 bases; unmatched junction nucleotides: 15. In DNA form, the CDR3 reads TGCAGTGCGGGGAGTGGGATCGGAGGGGGCAACTATGGCTACACCTTC. Translating it yields CSAGSGIGGGNYGYTF.

The chain uses TRBV15 and TRBJ2-7, with 10 bases aligning to TRBD2. The J call may be in error: the DNA end matches TRBJ2-5 better. The CDR3 loop spans 18 amino acids. CDR1 LNHNV and CDR2 YYDKDF come from the germline V gene (reference sequence). The chain's CDR3 is CATSREAVSGGARETQYF. The CDR3 bases are TGTGCCACCAGCAGAGAAGCTGTCAGCGGGGGGGCCAGGGAGACCCAGTACTTC.

This clonotype appeared a single time. The J gene is TRBJ1-2, the V gene TRBV3-1; 7 nucleotides align to TRBD1. CDR1 is LGHDT, CDR2 YNNKEL, per germline (reference sequence). The CDR3 totals 15 residues. V was clipped by 0 bases and J by 4 bases; unmatched bases: 5. The CDR3 spells CASSQEGGGVYGYTF. The CDR3 bases are TGTGCCAGCAGCCAAGAGGGAGGGGGCGTCTATGGCTACACCTTC. The full variable domain, in which reference TRBV3-1 and TRBJ1-2 provide the parts outside the CDR3, is DTAVSQTPKYLVTQMGNDKSIKCEQNLGHDTMYWYKQDSKKFLKIMFSYNNKELIINETVPNRFSPKSPDKAHLNLHINSLELGDSAVYFCASSQEGGGVYGYTFGSGTRLTVV.

To note about this clonotype: A much bigger clone sits one base away, suggesting this may be a read error. The J gene is TRBJ2-5, the V gene TRBV2; D is unresolved. The J call may not be correct, given that the DNA end is closer to TRBJ2-7. The germline gives CDR1 SNHLY, CDR2 FYNNEI. This CDR3 contains 12 residues. This CDR3 is CASSDRRYEQYF. In DNA, the CDR3 is TGTGCCAGCAGTGACAGGCGCTACGAGCAGTACTTC.

V gene TRBV2 combines with J gene TRBJ1-6; D gene ambiguous. The ends were cut back, 5 bases at V and 6 bases at J, with 14 bases in the middle. The CDR3 extends over 15 amino acids. CDR1 and CDR2 (germline): SNHLY, FYNNEI. The CDR3 nucleotides are TGTGCCAGCAGTCAAACGGACGGTCTTAATTCACCCCTCCACTTT. This encodes CASSQTDGLNSPLHF.